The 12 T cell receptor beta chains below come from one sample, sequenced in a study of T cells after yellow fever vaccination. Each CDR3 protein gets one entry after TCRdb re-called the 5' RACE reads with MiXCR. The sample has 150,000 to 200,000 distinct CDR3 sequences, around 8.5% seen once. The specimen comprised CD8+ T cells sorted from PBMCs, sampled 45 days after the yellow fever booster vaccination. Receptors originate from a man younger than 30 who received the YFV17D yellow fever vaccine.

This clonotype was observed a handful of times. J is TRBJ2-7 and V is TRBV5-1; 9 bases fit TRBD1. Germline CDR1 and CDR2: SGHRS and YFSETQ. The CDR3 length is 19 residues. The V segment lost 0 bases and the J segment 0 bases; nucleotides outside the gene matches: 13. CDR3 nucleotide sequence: TGCGCCAGCAGCTTGGCCTCGACCTTGGACAGGGGATTCTCCTACGAGCAGTACTTC. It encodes CASSLASTLDRGFSYEQYF. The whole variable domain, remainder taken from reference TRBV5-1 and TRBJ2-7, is KAGVTQTPRYLIKTRGQQVTLSCSPISGHRSVSWYQQTPGQGLQFLFEYFSETQRNKGNFPGRFSGRQFSNSRSEMNVSTLELGDSALYLCASSLASTLDRGFSYEQYFGPGTRLTVT.

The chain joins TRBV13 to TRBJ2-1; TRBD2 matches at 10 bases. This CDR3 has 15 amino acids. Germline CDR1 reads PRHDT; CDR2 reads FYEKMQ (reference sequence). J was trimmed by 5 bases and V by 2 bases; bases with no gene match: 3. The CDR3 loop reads CASSLMTSGHNEQFF. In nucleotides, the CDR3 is TGTGCCAGCAGCTTAATGACTAGCGGGCACAATGAGCAGTTCTTC. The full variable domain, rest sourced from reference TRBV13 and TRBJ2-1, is AAGVIQSPRHLIKEKRETATLKCYPIPRHDTVYWYQQGPGQDPQFLISFYEKMQSDKGSIPDRFSAQQFSDYHSELNMSSLELGDSALYFCASSLMTSGHNEQFFGPGTRLTVL.

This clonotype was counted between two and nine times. CDR3 sequence: CATSDFGQGPGQFF. DNA for the CDR3: TGTGCCACCAGTGATTTCGGACAGGGCCCCGGGCAGTTCTTC. V gene TRBV24-1 combines with J gene TRBJ2-1; 8 positions match TRBD1. The germline CDR1 and CDR2 sequences are KGHDR and SFDVKD. V shed 1 base and J 12 bases; nucleotides not matched to a gene: 7. The CDR3 is 14 residues long.

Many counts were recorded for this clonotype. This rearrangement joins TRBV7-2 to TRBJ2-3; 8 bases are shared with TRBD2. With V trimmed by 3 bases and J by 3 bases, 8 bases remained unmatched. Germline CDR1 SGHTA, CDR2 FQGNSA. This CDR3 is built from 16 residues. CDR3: CASSFRVAGGTDTQYF. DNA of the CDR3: TGTGCCAGCAGCTTTAGGGTTGCGGGGGGTACAGATACGCAGTATTTT.

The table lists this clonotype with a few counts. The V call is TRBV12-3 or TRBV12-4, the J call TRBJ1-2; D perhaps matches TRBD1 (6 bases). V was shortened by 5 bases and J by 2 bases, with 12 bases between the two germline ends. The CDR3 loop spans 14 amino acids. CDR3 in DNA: TGTGCCAGCAGTGAGGGGGTGTGGAACTATGGCTACACCTTC. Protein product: CASSEGVWNYGYTF.

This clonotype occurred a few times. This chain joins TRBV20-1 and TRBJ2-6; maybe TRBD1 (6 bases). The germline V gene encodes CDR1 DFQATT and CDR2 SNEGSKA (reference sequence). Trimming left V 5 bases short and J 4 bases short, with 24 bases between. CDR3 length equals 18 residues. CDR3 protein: CSAPFRDKEFMGANVLTF. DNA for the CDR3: TGCAGTGCTCCTTTCCGGGACAAGGAGTTCATGGGGGCCAACGTCCTGACTTTC.

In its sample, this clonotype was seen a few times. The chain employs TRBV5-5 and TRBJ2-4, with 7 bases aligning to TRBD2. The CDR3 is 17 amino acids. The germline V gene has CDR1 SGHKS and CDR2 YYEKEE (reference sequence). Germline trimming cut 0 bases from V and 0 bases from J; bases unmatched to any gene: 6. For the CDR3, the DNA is TGTGCCAGCAGCTTGGGACCCCAGCGGGGAGCCAAAAACATTCAGTACTTC. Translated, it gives CASSLGPQRGAKNIQYF. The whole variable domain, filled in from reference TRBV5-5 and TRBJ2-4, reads DAGVTQSPTHLIKTRGQQVTLRCSPISGHKSVSWYQQVLGQGPQFIFQYYEKEERGRGNFPDRFSARQFPNYSSELNVNALLLGDSALYLCASSLGPQRGAKNIQYFGAGTRLSVL.

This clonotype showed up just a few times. CDR3 in amino acids: CASFSRRQGSDEQFF. Here the CDR3 DNA reads TGTGCCAGTTTCAGTCGGCGACAGGGTAGCGATGAGCAGTTCTTC. This chain joins TRBV27 and TRBJ2-1; 7 positions agree with TRBD1. Germline CDR1 MNHEY, CDR2 SMNVEV (reference sequence). J was trimmed by 8 bases and V by 9 bases; bases with no gene match: 16. This CDR3 has 15 residues.

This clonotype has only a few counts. The CDR3 loop is CASSLIDSNSPLHF. The CDR3 DNA is TGTGCCAGCAGCTTAATTGATAGTAATTCACCCCTCCACTTT. V and J are TRBV11-2 and TRBJ1-6; D is unresolved. Trimming pared 2 bases from V and 6 bases from J, leaving 8 bases between. CDR3 size: 14 residues. Germline lookup yields CDR1 SGHAT and CDR2 FQNNGV.

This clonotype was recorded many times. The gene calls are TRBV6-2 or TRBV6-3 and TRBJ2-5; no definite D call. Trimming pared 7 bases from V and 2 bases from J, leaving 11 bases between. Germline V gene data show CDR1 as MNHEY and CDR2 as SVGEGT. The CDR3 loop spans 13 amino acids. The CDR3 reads CASTLTEQETQYF. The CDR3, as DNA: TGTGCCAGCACCCTGACGGAACAAGAGACCCAGTACTTC.

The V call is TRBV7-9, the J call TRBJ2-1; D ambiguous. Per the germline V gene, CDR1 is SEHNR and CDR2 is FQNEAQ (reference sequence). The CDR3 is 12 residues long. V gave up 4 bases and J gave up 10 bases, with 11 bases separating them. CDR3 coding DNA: TGTGCCAGCAGCTCCACCGAGGCCGAGCAGTTCTTC. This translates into CASSSTEAEQFF.

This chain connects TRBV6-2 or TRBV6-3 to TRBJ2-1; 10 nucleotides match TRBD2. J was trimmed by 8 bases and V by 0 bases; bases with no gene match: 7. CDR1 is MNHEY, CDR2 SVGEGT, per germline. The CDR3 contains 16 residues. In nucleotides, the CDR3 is TGTGCCAGCAGTTACTCGACAGCGGGGGGGCGGGATGAGCAGTTCTTC. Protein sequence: CASSYSTAGGRDEQFF.